The 3 T cell receptor beta chains in this list originate from one sample, sequenced in a study of blood T cells in healthy people across ages. The authors ran a second PCR of about 6 to 11 cycles using a sample-barcoded 5' primer and a J-beta primer mix. TCRdb re-called the 5' RACE reads with MiXCR, one entry per CDR3 protein. The sample records a few hundred thousand distinct CDR3 sequences, 25% to 30% being singletons. What was sequenced was blood. Receptors originate from a woman in her sixties or seventies in good health.

V and J are TRBV3-1 and TRBJ1-2; possible D gene TRBD1, 5 bases. V was cut by 0 bases and J by 8 bases, with 10 bases left in between. The CDR3 extends over 13 amino acids. CDR1 is LGHDT, CDR2 YNNKEL, per germline (reference sequence). The CDR3 nucleotides are TGTGCCAGCAGCCAAGAGACAGTTGGGGGCTACACCTTC. It translates to CASSQETVGGYTF.

This clonotype appeared a few times. The gene calls are TRBV7-3 and TRBJ2-3; 11 bases map to TRBD2. J lost 5 bases, V lost 2 bases, and 6 bases had no gene match. Looked up from germline, CDR1 is SGHTA and CDR2 is FQGTGA. The CDR3 length is 16 residues. CDR3 residues: CASSLGSGGAIDTQYF. CDR3 nucleotides: TGTGCCAGCAGCTTAGGTAGCGGGGGGGCGATAGATACGCAGTATTTT.

This clonotype turned up a few times. The V call is TRBV7-2, the J call TRBJ2-3; TRBD2 aligns across 14 bases. This CDR3 comprises 15 residues. Germline V gives CDR1 SGHTA, CDR2 FQGNSA. The V segment lost 1 base and the J segment 14 bases; nucleotides outside the gene matches: 8. The CDR3 loop is CASSLGSTSGGGWYF. The CDR3 DNA sequence: TGTGCCAGCAGCTTAGGATCGACTAGCGGGGGGGGATGGTATTTT.